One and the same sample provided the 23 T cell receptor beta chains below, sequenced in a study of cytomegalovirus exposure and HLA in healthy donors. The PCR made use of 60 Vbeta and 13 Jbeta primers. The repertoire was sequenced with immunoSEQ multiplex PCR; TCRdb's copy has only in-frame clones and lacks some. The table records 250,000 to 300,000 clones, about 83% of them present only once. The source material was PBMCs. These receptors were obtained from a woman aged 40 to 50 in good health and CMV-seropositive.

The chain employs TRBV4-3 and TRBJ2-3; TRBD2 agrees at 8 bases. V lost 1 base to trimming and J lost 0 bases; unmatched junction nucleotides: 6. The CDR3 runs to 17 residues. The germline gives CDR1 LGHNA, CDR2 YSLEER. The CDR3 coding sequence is TGCGCCAGCAGCCAAGCGGGAGCGGGGGTTAGCACAGATACGCAGTATTTT. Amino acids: CASSQAGAGVSTDTQYF.

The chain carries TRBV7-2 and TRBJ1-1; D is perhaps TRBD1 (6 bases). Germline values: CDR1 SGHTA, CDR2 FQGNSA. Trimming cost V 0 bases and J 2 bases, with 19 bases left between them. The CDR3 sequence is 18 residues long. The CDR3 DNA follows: TGTGCCAGCAGCTTAGCGTCAGGGGCAGGCCTGGGAAACACTGAAGCTTTCTTT. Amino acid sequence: CASSLASGAGLGNTEAFF.

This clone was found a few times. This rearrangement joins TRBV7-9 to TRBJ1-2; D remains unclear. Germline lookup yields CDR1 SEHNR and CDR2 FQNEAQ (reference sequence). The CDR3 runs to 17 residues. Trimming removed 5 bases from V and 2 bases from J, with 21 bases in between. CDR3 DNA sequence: TGTGCCAGCAGCCATAAACCGCCGGCCAGCGAAAACTATGGCTACACCTTC. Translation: CASSHKPPASENYGYTF.

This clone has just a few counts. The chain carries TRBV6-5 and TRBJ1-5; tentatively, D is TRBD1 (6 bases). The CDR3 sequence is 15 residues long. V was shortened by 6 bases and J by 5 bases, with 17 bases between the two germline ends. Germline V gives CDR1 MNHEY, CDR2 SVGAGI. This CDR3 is CASSPSAGADQPQHF. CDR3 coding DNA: TGTGCCAGCAGCCCCTCCGCAGGGGCAGATCAGCCCCAGCATTTT.

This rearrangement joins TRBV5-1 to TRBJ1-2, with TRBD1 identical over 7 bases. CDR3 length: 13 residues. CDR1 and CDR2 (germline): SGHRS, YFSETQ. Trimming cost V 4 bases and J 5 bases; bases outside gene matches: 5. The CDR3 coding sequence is TGCGCCAGCAGCCGGGACAGCTTTTATGGCTACACCTTC. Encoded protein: CASSRDSFYGYTF.

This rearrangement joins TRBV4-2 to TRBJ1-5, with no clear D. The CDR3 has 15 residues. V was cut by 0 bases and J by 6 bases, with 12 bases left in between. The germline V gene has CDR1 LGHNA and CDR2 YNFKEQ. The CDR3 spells CASSQDEGGFQPQHF. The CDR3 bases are TGTGCCAGCAGCCAAGATGAGGGAGGATTTCAGCCCCAGCATTTT.

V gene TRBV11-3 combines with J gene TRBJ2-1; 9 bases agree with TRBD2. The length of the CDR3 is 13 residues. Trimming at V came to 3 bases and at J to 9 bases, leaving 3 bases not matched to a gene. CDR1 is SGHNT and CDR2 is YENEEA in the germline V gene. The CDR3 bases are TGTGCCAGCAGCTTGGAGACTAGCGGTGAGCAGTTCTTC. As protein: CASSLETSGEQFF.

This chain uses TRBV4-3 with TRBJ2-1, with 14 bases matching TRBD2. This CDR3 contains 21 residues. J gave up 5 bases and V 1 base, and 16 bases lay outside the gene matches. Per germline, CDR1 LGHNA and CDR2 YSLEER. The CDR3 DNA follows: TGCGCCAGCAGCCAAGTTGGTAAGGTCGGACTAGCGGGAGGTGGGAACAATGAGCAGTTCTTC. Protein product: CASSQVGKVGLAGGGNNEQFF.

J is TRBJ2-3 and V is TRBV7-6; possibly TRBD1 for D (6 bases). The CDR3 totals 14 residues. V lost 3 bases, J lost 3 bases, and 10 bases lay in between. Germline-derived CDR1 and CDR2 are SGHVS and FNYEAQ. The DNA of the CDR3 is TGTGCCAGCAGCTTCGACAGGATGACAGATACGCAGTATTTT. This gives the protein CASSFDRMTDTQYF.

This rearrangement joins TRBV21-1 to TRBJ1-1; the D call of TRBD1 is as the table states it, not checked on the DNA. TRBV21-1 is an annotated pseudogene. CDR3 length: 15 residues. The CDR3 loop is CASSPPGHLNTEAFF. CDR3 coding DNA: TGTGCCAGCAGCCCCCCGGGACACCTTAACACTGAAGCTTTCTTT.

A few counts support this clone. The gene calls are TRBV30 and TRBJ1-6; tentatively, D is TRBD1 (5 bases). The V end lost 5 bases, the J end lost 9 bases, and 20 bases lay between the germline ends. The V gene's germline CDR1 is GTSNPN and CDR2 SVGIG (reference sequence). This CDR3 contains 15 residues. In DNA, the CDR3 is TGTGCCTGGGCCACAGCCGGGCAGGGTCGTTCACCCCTCCACTTT. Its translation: CAWATAGQGRSPLHF.

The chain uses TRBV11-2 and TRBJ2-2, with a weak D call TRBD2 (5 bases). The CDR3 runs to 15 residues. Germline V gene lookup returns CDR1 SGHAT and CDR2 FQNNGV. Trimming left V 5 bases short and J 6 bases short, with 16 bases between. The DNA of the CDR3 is TGTGCCAGCAGCGCGATCTCGGGGTTCGCCGGGGAGCTGTTTTTT. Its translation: CASSAISGFAGELFF. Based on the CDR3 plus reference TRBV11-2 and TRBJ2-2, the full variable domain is EAGVAQSPRYKIIEKRQSVAFWCNPISGHATLYWYQQILGQGPKLLIQFQNNGVVDDSQLPKDRFSAERLKGVDSTLKIQPAKLEDSAVYLCASSAISGFAGELFFGEGSRLTVL.

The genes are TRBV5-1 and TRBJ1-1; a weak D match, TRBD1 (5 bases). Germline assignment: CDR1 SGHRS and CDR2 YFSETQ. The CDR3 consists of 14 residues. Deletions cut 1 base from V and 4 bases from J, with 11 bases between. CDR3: CASSLIGEGTEAFF. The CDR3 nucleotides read TGCGCCAGCAGCTTGATAGGGGAGGGCACTGAAGCTTTCTTT.

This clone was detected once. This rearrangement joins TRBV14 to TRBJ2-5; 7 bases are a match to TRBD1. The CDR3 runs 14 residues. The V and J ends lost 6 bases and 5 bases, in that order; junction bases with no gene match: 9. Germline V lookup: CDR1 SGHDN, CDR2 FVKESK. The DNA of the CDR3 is TGTGCCAGCAGTTTCGGACAGGCAGGGGAGACCCAGTACTTC. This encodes CASSFGQAGETQYF.

The CDR3 is CASSLFGGETQYF. The CDR3 DNA reads as TGTGCCAGCAGCTTGTTCGGGGGTGAGACCCAGTACTTC. The gene calls are TRBV5-6 and TRBJ2-5, with D perhaps matching TRBD2 (6 bases). The CDR3 has 13 residues. Germline CDR1 is SGHDT and CDR2 is YYEEEE. Trimming shortened V by 1 base and J by 5 bases, and 9 bases separated the two germline ends. Variable domain in full (rest from reference TRBV5-6 and TRBJ2-5): DAGVTQSPTHLIKTRGQQVTLRCSPKSGHDTVSWYQQALGQGPQFIFQYYEEEERQRGNFPDRFSGHQFPNYSSELNVNALLLGDSALYLCASSLFGGETQYFGPGTRLLVL.

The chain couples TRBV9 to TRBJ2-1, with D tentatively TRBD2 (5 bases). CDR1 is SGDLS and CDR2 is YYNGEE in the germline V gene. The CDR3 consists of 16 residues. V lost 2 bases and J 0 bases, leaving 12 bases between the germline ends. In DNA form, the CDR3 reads TGTGCCAGCAGCGTGTCGGCGGGCAGCTCCTACAATGAGCAGTTCTTC. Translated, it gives CASSVSAGSSYNEQFF.

CDR3 nucleotides: TGCGCCAGCAGCCGTGAACTACAGGGGTTAGGGGACACCGGGGAGCTGTTTTTT. Translated, it gives CASSRELQGLGDTGELFF. This rearrangement joins TRBV4-3 to TRBJ2-2; 7 nucleotides agree with TRBD1. CDR1 LGHNA and CDR2 YSLEER come from the germline V gene. This CDR3 contains 18 residues. Trimming cost V 4 bases and J 3 bases; bases outside gene matches: 14.

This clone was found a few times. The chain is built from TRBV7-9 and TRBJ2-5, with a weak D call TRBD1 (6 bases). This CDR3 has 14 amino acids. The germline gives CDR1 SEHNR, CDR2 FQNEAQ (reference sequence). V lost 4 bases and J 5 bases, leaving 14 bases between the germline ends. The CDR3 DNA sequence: TGTGCCAGCAGCTCACAGGGCTGGCGGGAGACCCAGTACTTC. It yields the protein CASSSQGWRETQYF.

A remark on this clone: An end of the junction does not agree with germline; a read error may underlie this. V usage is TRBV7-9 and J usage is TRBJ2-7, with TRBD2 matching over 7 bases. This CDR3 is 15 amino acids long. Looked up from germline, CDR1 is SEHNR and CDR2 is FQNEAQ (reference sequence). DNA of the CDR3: TGTTCCAGCAGCTTGTCATGGGACTACTCCTACGAGCAGTACTTC. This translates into CSSSLSWDYSYEQYF.

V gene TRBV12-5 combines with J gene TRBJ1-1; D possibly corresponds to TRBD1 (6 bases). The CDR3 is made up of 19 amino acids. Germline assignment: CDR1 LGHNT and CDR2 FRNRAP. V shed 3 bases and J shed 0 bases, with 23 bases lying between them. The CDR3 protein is CASGFYTSPTTGMNTEAFF. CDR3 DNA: TGTGCTAGTGGTTTTTACACTTCCCCCACAACAGGGATGAACACTGAAGCTTTCTTT. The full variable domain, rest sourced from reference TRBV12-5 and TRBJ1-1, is DARVTQTPRHKVTEMGQEVTMRCQPILGHNTVFWYRQTMMQGLELLAYFRNRAPLDDSGMPKDRFSAEMPDATLATLKIQPSEPRDSAVYFCASGFYTSPTTGMNTEAFFGQGTRLTVV.

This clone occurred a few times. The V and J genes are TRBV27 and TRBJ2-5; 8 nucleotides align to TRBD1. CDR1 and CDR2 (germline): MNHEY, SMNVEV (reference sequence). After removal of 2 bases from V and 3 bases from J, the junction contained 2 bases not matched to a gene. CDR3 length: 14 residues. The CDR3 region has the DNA TGTGCCAGCAGTTTAACGGGACAGGAAGAGACCCAGTACTTC. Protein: CASSLTGQEETQYF.

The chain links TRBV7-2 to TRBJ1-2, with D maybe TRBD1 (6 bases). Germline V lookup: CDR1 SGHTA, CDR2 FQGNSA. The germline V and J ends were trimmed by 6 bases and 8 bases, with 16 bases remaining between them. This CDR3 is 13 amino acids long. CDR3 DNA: TGTGCCAGCAGACCAGGGGATAGTAGGGGCTACACCTTC. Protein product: CASRPGDSRGYTF.

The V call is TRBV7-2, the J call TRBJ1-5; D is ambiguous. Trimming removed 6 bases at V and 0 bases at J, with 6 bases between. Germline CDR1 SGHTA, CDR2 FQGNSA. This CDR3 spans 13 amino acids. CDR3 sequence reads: CASSTYSNQPQHF. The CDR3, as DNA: TGTGCCAGCAGTACCTATAGCAATCAGCCCCAGCATTTT.